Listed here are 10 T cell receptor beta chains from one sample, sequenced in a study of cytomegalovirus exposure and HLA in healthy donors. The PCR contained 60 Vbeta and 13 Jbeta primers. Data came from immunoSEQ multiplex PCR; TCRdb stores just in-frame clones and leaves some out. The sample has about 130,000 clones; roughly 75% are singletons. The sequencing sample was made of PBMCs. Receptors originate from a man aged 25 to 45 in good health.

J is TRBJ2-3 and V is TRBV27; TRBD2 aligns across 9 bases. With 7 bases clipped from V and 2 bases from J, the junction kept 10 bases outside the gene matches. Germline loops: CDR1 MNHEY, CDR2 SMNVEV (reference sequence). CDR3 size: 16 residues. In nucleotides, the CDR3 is TGTGCCAGCAACGATGTGTCTAGCGGGAACACAGATACGCAGTATTTT. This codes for CASNDVSSGNTDTQYF.

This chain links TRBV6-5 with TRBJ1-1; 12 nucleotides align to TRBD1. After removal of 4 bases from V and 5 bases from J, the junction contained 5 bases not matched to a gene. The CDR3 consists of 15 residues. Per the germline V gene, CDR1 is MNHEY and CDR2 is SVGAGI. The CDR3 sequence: CASSWGQGARTEAFF. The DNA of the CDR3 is TGTGCCAGCAGTTGGGGACAGGGGGCTCGAACTGAAGCTTTCTTT.

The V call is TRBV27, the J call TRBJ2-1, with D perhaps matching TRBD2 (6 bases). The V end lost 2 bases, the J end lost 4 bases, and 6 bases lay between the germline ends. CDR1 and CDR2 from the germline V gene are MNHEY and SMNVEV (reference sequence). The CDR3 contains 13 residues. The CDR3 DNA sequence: TGTGCCAGCAGTTTAGCGGGATACAATGAGCAGTTCTTC. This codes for CASSLAGYNEQFF.

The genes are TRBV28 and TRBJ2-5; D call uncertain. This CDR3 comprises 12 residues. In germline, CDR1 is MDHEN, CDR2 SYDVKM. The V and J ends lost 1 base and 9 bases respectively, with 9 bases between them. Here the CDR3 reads CASSLLLSAQYF. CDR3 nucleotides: TGTGCCAGCAGTTTATTGCTGTCGGCCCAGTACTTC.

CDR3 in DNA: TGTGCCAGCTCAGGTGACAGAGCTAACTATGGCTACACCTTC. It translates to CASSGDRANYGYTF. The V gene is TRBV18, the J gene TRBJ1-2, with D possibly TRBD1 on 5 matching bases. From germline, CDR1 is KGHSH and CDR2 LQKENI. The CDR3 length is 14 residues. V was pared by 5 bases and J by 0 bases, with 10 bases between.

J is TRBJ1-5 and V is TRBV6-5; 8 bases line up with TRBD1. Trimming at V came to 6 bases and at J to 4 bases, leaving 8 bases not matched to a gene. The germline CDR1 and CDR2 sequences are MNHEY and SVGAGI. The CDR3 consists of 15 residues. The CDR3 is CASSGGGTGNQPQHF. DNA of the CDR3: TGTGCCAGCAGCGGCGGCGGGACAGGTAATCAGCCCCAGCATTTT.

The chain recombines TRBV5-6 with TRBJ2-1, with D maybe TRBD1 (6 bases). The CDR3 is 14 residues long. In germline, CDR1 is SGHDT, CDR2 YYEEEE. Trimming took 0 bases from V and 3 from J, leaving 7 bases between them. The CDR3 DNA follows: TGTGCCAGCAGCTTGGTGACAGGCTACAATGAGCAGTTCTTC. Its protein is CASSLVTGYNEQFF.

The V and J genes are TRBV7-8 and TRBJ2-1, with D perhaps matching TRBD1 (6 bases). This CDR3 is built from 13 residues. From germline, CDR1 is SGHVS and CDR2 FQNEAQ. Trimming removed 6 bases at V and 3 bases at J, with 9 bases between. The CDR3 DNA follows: TGTGCCAGCAGGAAAGGGGGCTACAATGAGCAGTTCTTC. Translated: CASRKGGYNEQFF.

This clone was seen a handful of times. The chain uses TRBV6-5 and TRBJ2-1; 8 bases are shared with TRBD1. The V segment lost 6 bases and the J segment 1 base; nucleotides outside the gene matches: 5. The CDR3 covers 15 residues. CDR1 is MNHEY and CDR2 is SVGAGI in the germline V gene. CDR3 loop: CASSLDRGSYNEQFF. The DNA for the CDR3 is TGTGCCAGCAGCCTCGACAGGGGATCCTACAATGAGCAGTTCTTC.

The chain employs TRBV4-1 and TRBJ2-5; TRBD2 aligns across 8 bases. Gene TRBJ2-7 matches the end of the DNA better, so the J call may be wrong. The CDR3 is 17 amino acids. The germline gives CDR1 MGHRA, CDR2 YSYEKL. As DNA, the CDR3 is TGCGCCAGCAGCCAATACCCTAGCGGGCCGAGCTCCTACGAGCAGTACTTC. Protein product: CASSQYPSGPSSYEQYF.